A selection of T cell receptor beta chains follows, all from one sample in a study of T-cell reconstitution after alpha-beta-depleted transplantation in children. TCRdb redid the calling of the PCR reads with MiXCR, one entry per CDR3 protein. The sample shows 150,000 to 250,000 distinct CDR3 sequences, approximately 15% of them seen only once. Material: PBMCs from the stem cell graft donor, obtained from the stem cell graft. These receptors all stem from a human donor who donated a stem cell graft to a child with acute lymphoblastic leukemia. Both conserved end residues are part of each CDR3.

TRBJ1-2,TRBV7-9,CASSNRLANKNHGYTF
TRBJ2-2,TRBV12-3/TRBV12-4,CAIRTEGNTGELFF
TRBJ2-3,TRBV20-1,CSARDESSGSLDTQYF
TRBJ2-2,TRBV20-1,CSADPATDTGELFF
TRBJ1-5,TRBV7-4,CASSHTGFYSNQPQHF
TRBJ2-2,TRBV7-8,CASSSLLREVVNAGELFF
TRBJ2-1,TRBV5-1,CASSLAGTSGRGNEQFF
TRBJ1-4,TRBV27,CASSRQGVREKLFF
TRBJ2-2,TRBV6-1,CATSPQRGTGELFF
TRBJ1-2,TRBV12-3/TRBV12-4,CASSPRTEYYGYTF
TRBJ2-1,TRBV29-1,CSGGSGSLYNEQFF
TRBJ1-1,TRBV7-2,CASSSERWGTEAFF
TRBJ2-5,TRBV5-1,CASSSPGQGTETQYF
TRBJ2-7,TRBV12-3/TRBV12-4,CASSFGTGAYEQYF
TRBJ1-1,TRBV20-1,CSARDSRASTEAFF
TRBJ2-1,TRBV7-9,CASSRAGTVENEQFF
TRBJ1-2,TRBV5-6,CASSRGTWKHNYGYTF